The clone carrying this T cell receptor (beta chain) turned up a few times. Its antigen is undetermined. J gave up 0 bases and V 4 bases, and 9 bases lay outside the gene matches. This CDR3 region has 18 residues. Germline V gives CDR1 SNHLY, CDR2 FYNNEI. The data stem from a study of early T cells in non-severe SARS-CoV-2 infection. Overall study results and limits: The matching step, a VDJdb search, favored anti-spike CD8 responses and missed private and CD4 specificities.

The TCR library protocol was used to attach unique molecular identifiers. These identifiers were attached to individual cDNA molecules. TCRdb re-called the 5' RACE reads with MiXCR, one entry per CDR3 protein. The data contain 45,000 to 70,000 distinct CDR3 sequences, 6.2% of them seen just once; the ten biggest clones take up around 3.9%. The chain employs TRBV2 and TRBJ2-6; 7 nucleotides line up with TRBD1. Sequencing input: whole blood. The sequence came from an adult who was a healthcare worker with PCR-confirmed SARS-CoV-2 infection or an uninfected control (not recorded which). This chain's CDR3 is CASSVKHDRDSGANVLTF. The CDR3 coding sequence is TGTGCCAGCAGTGTCAAGCACGACAGGGACTCTGGGGCCAACGTCCTGACTTTC.